These 29 T cell receptor beta chains were all obtained from the same sample, sequenced in a study of T-cell memory formation after mild COVID-19. TCRdb used MiXCR to reprocess the 5' RACE reads, holding one entry per CDR3 protein. Here the sample spans 350,000 to 550,000 distinct CDR3 sequences, about a sixth being singletons. Material: PBMCs or a T cell subset sorted from them (not recorded which). These receptor sequences come from a young man who had mild COVID-19 (a few samples of this study predate the infection). Cell type and time point are not known.

The chain recombines TRBV4-3 with TRBJ2-7, with D tentatively TRBD2 (5 bases). This CDR3 region has 14 residues. V was pared by 4 bases and J by 1 base, with 11 bases between. Germline CDR1 and CDR2: LGHNA and YSLEER. The CDR3 region is CASSRNEGSYEQYF. The CDR3 DNA reads TGCGCCAGCAGCCGAAACGAGGGTTCCTACGAGCAGTACTTC.

This clonotype was counted a few times. The chain links TRBV9 to TRBJ2-1, with D unclear. With 0 bases removed from V and 9 bases from J, the gap between germline ends came to 13 bases. CDR3 length equals 14 residues. Per germline, CDR1 SGDLS and CDR2 YYNGEE. The CDR3 spells CASSVAIITSEQFF. The CDR3 region has the DNA TGTGCCAGCAGCGTAGCCATTATTACAAGTGAGCAGTTCTTC.

This clonotype was recorded once. This rearrangement joins TRBV11-2 to TRBJ2-3; a weak D match, TRBD2 (5 bases). Germline V CDR1 and CDR2: SGHAT, FQNNGV. The CDR3 extends over 16 amino acids. The V end was cut by 6 bases, the J end by 3 bases, with 19 bases between. The CDR3, as DNA: TGTGCCAGCAGGACAATAGGGAGAGACGGGACAGATACGCAGTATTTT. Encoded protein: CASRTIGRDGTDTQYF.

This clonotype occurred once. This chain connects TRBV15 to TRBJ1-2; D gene uncertain. The V end lost 0 bases, the J end lost 8 bases, and 10 bases lay between the germline ends. Germline V CDR1 and CDR2: LNHNV, YYDKDF (reference sequence). CDR3 length: 13 amino acids. Here the CDR3 reads CATSREGGSGYTF. The CDR3 DNA sequence: TGTGCCACCAGCAGAGAAGGCGGCTCCGGCTACACCTTC. Drawing the rest from reference TRBV15 and TRBJ1-2, the complete variable domain is DAMVIQNPRYQVTQFGKPVTLSCSQTLNHNVMYWYQQKSSQAPKLLFHYYDKDFNNEADTPDNFQSRRPNTSFCFLDIRSPGLGDTAMYLCATSREGGSGYTFGSGTRLTVV.

The J gene is TRBJ1-4, the V gene TRBV7-2, with no clear D. The V and J ends lost 1 base and 5 bases respectively, with 11 bases between them. The germline CDR1 and CDR2 sequences are SGHTA and FQGNSA. The CDR3 is 15 amino acids. The CDR3: CASSLVRQINEKLFF. The CDR3 DNA sequence: TGTGCCAGCAGCTTAGTTCGGCAGATCAATGAAAAACTGTTTTTT. Full variable domain (outside the CDR3, taken from reference TRBV7-2 and TRBJ1-4): GAGVSQSPSNKVTEKGKDVELRCDPISGHTALYWYRQSLGQGLEFLIYFQGNSAPDKSGLPSDRFSAERTGGSVSTLTIQRTQQEDSAVYLCASSLVRQINEKLFFGSGTQLSVL.

This clonotype was detected only once. No DNA is shown, since the ends of the CDR3 on it are uncertain; the CDR3 is the one TCRdb lists. This sequence joins TRBV21-1 and TRBJ2-1; TRBD1, the table's D call, was not compared with the DNA. TRBV21-1 is termed a pseudogene. The length of the CDR3 is 15 amino acids, counting both ends. The CDR3 region is CASERFGTGAIEQFF.

The rearrangement uses TRBV12-3 or TRBV12-4 and TRBJ2-3; D is perhaps TRBD1 (5 bases). This CDR3 spans 15 amino acids. V was clipped by 5 bases and J by 2 bases, with 14 bases between them. The CDR3 is CASSRQGASTDTQYF. CDR3 in DNA: TGTGCCAGCAGTAGACAAGGGGCTTCCACAGATACGCAGTATTTT.

The chain links TRBV6-2 or TRBV6-3 to TRBJ2-5; 10 nucleotides match TRBD1. Germline CDR1 and CDR2: MNHEY and SVGEGT. V shed 9 bases, J shed 7 bases, and the junction held 11 bases outside the gene matches. The CDR3 is 14 residues long. The CDR3 region has the DNA TGTGCCAGTGTTCCGCAGGGACAGGGGATGACCCAGTACTTC. This codes for CASVPQGQGMTQYF.

This clonotype was counted ten times or more. V usage is TRBV12-3 or TRBV12-4 and J usage is TRBJ1-1; D unresolved. This CDR3 is 10 amino acids long. V lost 3 bases to trimming and J lost 5 bases, with 1 base between them. The CDR3 region is CASSFTEAFF. DNA of the CDR3: TGTGCCAGCAGTTTTACTGAAGCTTTCTTT.

This clonotype was seen at least ten times. V usage is TRBV5-1 and J usage is TRBJ2-1; D may be TRBD1 (6 bases). CDR3 length equals 13 residues. Trimming removed 2 bases from V and 6 bases from J, with 9 bases in between. Germline V lookup: CDR1 SGHRS, CDR2 YFSETQ. The CDR3 sequence is CASSFTGFNEQFF. In DNA, the CDR3 is TGCGCCAGCAGCTTCACAGGGTTCAATGAGCAGTTCTTC. The whole variable domain, remainder taken from reference TRBV5-1 and TRBJ2-1, is KAGVTQTPRYLIKTRGQQVTLSCSPISGHRSVSWYQQTPGQGLQFLFEYFSETQRNKGNFPGRFSGRQFSNSRSEMNVSTLELGDSALYLCASSFTGFNEQFFGPGTRLTVL.

V is TRBV7-8 and J is TRBJ2-5; weak D call: TRBD1 (6 bases). V lost 5 bases to trimming and J lost 3 bases, with 13 bases between them. The CDR3 covers 14 residues. Germline lookup yields CDR1 SGHVS and CDR2 FQNEAQ. The CDR3 is CASSPRDKKETQYF. The CDR3 region has the DNA TGTGCCAGCAGCCCTCGGGACAAAAAAGAGACCCAGTACTTC. Drawing the rest from reference TRBV7-8 and TRBJ2-5, the complete variable domain is GAGVSQSPRYKVAKRGQDVALRCDPISGHVSLFWYQQALGQGPEFLTYFQNEAQLDKSGLPSDRFFAERPEGSVSTLKIQRTQQEDSAVYLCASSPRDKKETQYFGPGTRLLVL.

The V call is TRBV12-3 or TRBV12-4, the J call TRBJ1-5, with 7 bases that match TRBD1. This CDR3 is 15 amino acids long. After removal of 5 bases from V and 1 base from J, the junction contained 5 bases not matched to a gene. CDR3 bases: TGTGCCAGCAGTCGGGACAGCGAGAGCAATCAGCCCCAGCATTTT. Amino acid sequence: CASSRDSESNQPQHF.

The sample holds one count of this clonotype. V is TRBV5-1 and J is TRBJ1-4; no firm D call. This CDR3 has 12 amino acids. In germline, CDR1 is SGHRS, CDR2 YFSETQ. V shed 6 bases and J shed 8 bases, with 11 bases lying between them. The CDR3 spells CASKDPGEKLFF. Here the CDR3 DNA reads TGCGCCAGCAAAGATCCGGGCGAAAAACTGTTTTTT.

This clonotype was seen a few times. The rearrangement joins TRBV5-1 to TRBJ1-1; 8 nucleotides match TRBD1. V trimming: 4 bases; J trimming: 1 base; junction bases outside the gene matches: 6. This CDR3 comprises 15 residues. Germline V CDR1 and CDR2: SGHRS, YFSETQ. CDR3 amino acids: CASSIRTGPNTEAFF. CDR3 nucleotides: TGCGCCAGCAGCATTAGGACAGGGCCGAACACTGAAGCTTTCTTT.

This clonotype was counted a single time. DNA for the CDR3: TGTGCCAGCAGTTACGATACGGGGACGGCTTATGGCTACACCTTC. Residues: CASSYDTGTAYGYTF. V and J are TRBV6-5 and TRBJ1-2, with D maybe TRBD1 (5 bases). Trimming stripped 2 bases from V and 5 bases from J, with 15 bases between. The CDR3 has 15 amino acids. Germline V gene sequence: CDR1 MNHEY, CDR2 SVGAGI.

This chain connects TRBV7-6 to TRBJ2-3; no reliable D call. CDR3 length: 14 residues. Germline V gene lookup returns CDR1 SGHVS and CDR2 FNYEAQ. The V and J ends lost 2 bases and 4 bases respectively, with 10 bases between them. The CDR3: CASSLRPVPDTQYF. The DNA for the CDR3 is TGTGCCAGCAGCTTAAGGCCCGTTCCAGATACGCAGTATTTT.

The table lists this clonotype with many counts. The V call is TRBV5-1, the J call TRBJ1-2; the D gene is possibly TRBD1 (6 bases). The germline V gene encodes CDR1 SGHRS and CDR2 YFSETQ. Trimming removed 2 bases at V and 3 bases at J, with 11 bases between. The CDR3 extends over 14 amino acids. The CDR3 sequence is CASSFSSGDYGYTF. The CDR3 DNA sequence: TGCGCCAGCAGCTTTTCGTCAGGGGACTATGGCTACACCTTC.

This clonotype has more than one count but fewer than ten. The chain has TRBV7-6 and TRBJ2-7; D gene ambiguous. V lost 5 bases to trimming and J lost 1 base, with 9 bases between them. In germline, CDR1 is SGHVS, CDR2 FNYEAQ. The length of the CDR3 is 13 residues. This chain's CDR3 is CASSIGESYEQYV. The CDR3 bases are TGTGCCAGCAGCATAGGTGAGTCCTACGAGCAGTACGTC.

The chain employs TRBV7-9 and TRBJ2-5, with TRBD1 identical over 8 bases. Germline V CDR1 and CDR2: SEHNR, FQNEAQ (reference sequence). V lost 5 bases and J lost 1; bases outside the gene matches: 6. The CDR3 length is 15 residues. In DNA form, the CDR3 reads TGTGCCAGCAGCGCAGGGACAGGTCGCCAAGAGACCCAGTACTTC. Protein: CASSAGTGRQETQYF.

This chain connects TRBV29-1 to TRBJ1-5, with TRBD1 matching 9 bases. In germline, CDR1 is SQVTM, CDR2 ANQGSEA. This CDR3 is 14 amino acids long. V dropped 7 bases and J dropped 7; count of bases not matched to a gene: 11. The chain's CDR3 is CSATTGTGSQPQHF. CDR3 nucleotides: TGCAGCGCCACAACCGGGACAGGGAGCCAGCCCCAGCATTTT. Complete variable domain (other parts from reference TRBV29-1 and TRBJ1-5): SAVISQKPSRDICQRGTSLTIQCQVDSQVTMMFWYRQQPGQSLTLIATANQGSEATYESGFVIDKFPISRPNLTFSTLTVSNMSPEDSSIYLCSATTGTGSQPQHFGDGTRLSIL.

This clonotype came up many times. The chain couples TRBV12-3 or TRBV12-4 to TRBJ2-1; tentative D call: TRBD2 (5 bases). The CDR3 spans 14 residues. The V end lost 6 bases, the J end lost 9 bases, and 18 bases lay between the germline ends. DNA of the CDR3: TGTGCCAGCAGCCTCCCTGCATCTAGCACTGAGCAGTTCTTC. As protein: CASSLPASSTEQFF.

In this sample, this clonotype turned up a few times. This chain connects TRBV4-1 to TRBJ1-4; perhaps TRBD1 as D (6 bases). V was cut by 6 bases and J by 5 bases, with 16 bases left in between. Germline loops: CDR1 MGHRA, CDR2 YSYEKL. The CDR3 covers 15 residues. This CDR3 reads CASRRLGGTNEKLFF. CDR3 in DNA: TGCGCCAGCAGACGACTAGGGGGGACGAATGAAAAACTGTTTTTT.

This clonotype was seen ten or more times. V gene TRBV3-1 combines with J gene TRBJ1-5, with D unclear. The CDR3 runs 13 residues. Deletions cut 0 bases from V and 5 bases from J, with 5 bases between. The germline CDR1 and CDR2 sequences are LGHDT and YNNKEL (reference sequence). The DNA of the CDR3 is TGTGCCAGCAGCCAAGACCTGGATCAGCCCCAGCATTTT. Encoded protein: CASSQDLDQPQHF.

This clonotype was counted at least ten times. The chain links TRBV7-2 to TRBJ2-7; unclear D gene. Per the germline V gene, CDR1 is SGHTA and CDR2 is FQGNSA. This CDR3 has 13 residues. Trimming pared 2 bases from V and 11 bases from J, leaving 16 bases between. Here the CDR3 DNA reads TGTGCCAGCAGCTTAAATCAAAGGGATGTGGAGTACTTC. It codes for CASSLNQRDVEYF.

This clonotype turned up a few times. V usage is TRBV5-1 and J usage is TRBJ2-3; tentatively, D is TRBD1 (5 bases). Between the trimmed V and J ends, which lost 1 base and 1 base, there was a span of 7 bases. This CDR3 has 14 amino acids. Germline V gives CDR1 SGHRS, CDR2 YFSETQ. The CDR3: CASSLPRGTDTQYF. Written as DNA, the CDR3 is TGCGCCAGCAGCTTGCCCAGGGGCACAGATACGCAGTATTTT.

The V gene is TRBV11-1, the J gene TRBJ2-5, with TRBD1 matching over 8 bases. The CDR3 is 14 residues long. V shed 3 bases and J 3 bases; nucleotides not matched to a gene: 3. Per the germline V gene, CDR1 is SGHAT and CDR2 is FQDESV (reference sequence). In DNA, the CDR3 is TGTGCCAGCAGCTTTGACAGGGGAAAAGAGACCCAGTACTTC. This codes for CASSFDRGKETQYF.

V and J are TRBV2 and TRBJ1-1, with D unclear. This CDR3 spans 10 amino acids. V was clipped by 3 bases and J by 6 bases, with 2 bases between them. Germline values: CDR1 SNHLY, CDR2 FYNNEI. The CDR3 bases are TGTGCCAGCAGTGAGGCTGAAGCTTTCTTT. It is translated as CASSEAEAFF.

CDR3 DNA sequence: TGCAGTGCTAGGGGAGGGGGCGATGAGCAGTTCTTC. It encodes CSARGGGDEQFF. The V gene is TRBV20-1, the J gene TRBJ2-1; D may match TRBD1 or TRBD2 (7 bases each). The CDR3 covers 12 residues. From germline, CDR1 is DFQATT and CDR2 SNEGSKA (reference sequence). V lost 3 bases, J lost 8 bases, and 11 bases lay in between.

This chain joins TRBV12-3 or TRBV12-4 and TRBJ2-5; TRBD1 agrees at 8 bases. This CDR3 comprises 15 residues. J gave up 1 base and V 7 bases, and 8 bases lay outside the gene matches. CDR3 sequence reads: CASTTGTGIQETQYF. CDR3 DNA sequence: TGTGCCAGCACCACCGGGACAGGTATCCAAGAGACCCAGTACTTC.